One and the same sample provided the 15 T cell receptor beta chains below, sequenced in a study of PD-1 blockade in classical Hodgkin lymphoma. Repertoires were generated with immunoSEQ multiplex PCR, while TCRdb's copy carries only in-frame clones and drops some. This sample has tens of thousands of clones, with approximately 94% found just once. Every one of the patients relapsed after autologous stem cell transplantation (brentuximab vedotin exposure was variable). The specimen comprised peripheral blood mononuclear cells (PBMCs), sampled at baseline. The source of these receptors is a human donor with classical Hodgkin lymphoma.

The rearrangement joins TRBV27 to TRBJ2-1; 12 bases fit TRBD2. Germline V gene data show CDR1 as MNHEY and CDR2 as SMNVEV (reference sequence). CDR3 length: 18 residues. The V gene end was trimmed by 3 bases and the J gene end by 5 bases; junction bases not matched to a gene: 11. This chain's CDR3 is CASSFEGLAGGGDNEQFF. Here the CDR3 DNA reads TGTGCCAGCAGTTTTGAGGGACTAGCGGGTGGGGGTGACAATGAGCAGTTCTTC.

V usage is TRBV28 and J usage is TRBJ1-2, with 11 bases that match TRBD1. The CDR3 contains 14 residues. J was trimmed by 8 bases and V by 5 bases; bases with no gene match: 7. The germline gives CDR1 MDHEN, CDR2 SYDVKM. The DNA of the CDR3 is TGTGCCAGCAGTCCCGCTGGACAGGGGGCGGGCTACACCTTC. It is translated as CASSPAGQGAGYTF.

The gene calls are TRBV5-1 and TRBJ2-5, with D possibly matching TRBD2 (5 bases). Per the germline V gene, CDR1 is SGHRS and CDR2 is YFSETQ. V gave up 0 bases and J gave up 3 bases, with 12 bases separating them. The CDR3 sequence is 15 residues long. CDR3 sequence reads: CASSLALLAEETQYF. Written as DNA, the CDR3 is TGCGCCAGCAGCTTGGCATTGCTAGCAGAAGAGACCCAGTACTTC. Drawing the rest from reference TRBV5-1 and TRBJ2-5, the complete variable domain is KAGVTQTPRYLIKTRGQQVTLSCSPISGHRSVSWYQQTPGQGLQFLFEYFSETQRNKGNFPGRFSGRQFSNSRSEMNVSTLELGDSALYLCASSLALLAEETQYFGPGTRLLVL.

As DNA, the CDR3 is TGTGCCAGCAGGCCCGGGACAAATTACGAGCAGTACTTC. Translation gives CASRPGTNYEQYF. V is TRBV6-5 and J is TRBJ2-7; possible D gene TRBD1, 6 bases. V shed 6 bases and J shed 4 bases, with 13 bases lying between them. The CDR3 covers 13 residues. In germline, CDR1 is MNHEY, CDR2 SVGAGI.

V is TRBV7-9 and J is TRBJ1-2, with D possibly being TRBD1 (6 bases). V was clipped by 0 bases and J by 4 bases, with 15 bases between them. The germline V gene has CDR1 SEHNR and CDR2 FQNEAQ (reference sequence). This CDR3 is 16 amino acids long. DNA for the CDR3: TGTGCCAGCAGCTTAGCGCTGGGGGGCGCCGGCTATGGCTACACCTTC. Encoded protein: CASSLALGGAGYGYTF.

This clone was seen a few times. The chain couples TRBV6-1 to TRBJ1-5; maybe TRBD1 (6 bases). Looked up from germline, CDR1 is MNHNS and CDR2 is SASEGT. The germline V and J ends were trimmed by 8 bases and 5 bases, with 16 bases remaining between them. The CDR3 covers 14 residues. CDR3 loop: CASLIRGRDQPQHF. In DNA form, the CDR3 reads TGTGCCAGCCTAATTCGGGGGCGAGATCAGCCCCAGCATTTT.

The chain is built from TRBV5-1 and TRBJ2-1; 7 nucleotides line up with TRBD2. The CDR3 is made up of 17 amino acids. Per the germline V gene, CDR1 is SGHRS and CDR2 is YFSETQ. V lost 2 bases to trimming and J lost 4 bases; unmatched junction nucleotides: 12. CDR3: CASSFGVRSGAYNEQFF. CDR3 in DNA: TGCGCCAGCAGCTTCGGGGTTAGGAGCGGGGCATACAATGAGCAGTTCTTC.

Written as DNA, the CDR3 is TGTGCCAGCAGTTTCCACCGGGACATAACCTACGAGCAGTACTTC. Protein: CASSFHRDITYEQYF. This chain joins TRBV27 and TRBJ2-7; D is perhaps TRBD1 (6 bases). In germline, CDR1 is MNHEY, CDR2 SMNVEV (reference sequence). V lost 3 bases to trimming and J lost 2 bases, with 14 bases between them. This CDR3 contains 15 residues.

The J gene is TRBJ2-1, the V gene TRBV29-1; 8 positions agree with TRBD2. The germline gives CDR1 SQVTM, CDR2 ANQGSEA. Unmatched junction bases numbered 4, after V lost 3 bases and J lost 3 bases. The CDR3 is 14 amino acids. The CDR3 loop reads CSVDRREVYNEQFF. DNA for the CDR3: TGCAGCGTTGATAGGCGGGAGGTCTACAATGAGCAGTTCTTC.

This clone has a single count. The chain couples TRBV7-9 to TRBJ2-1; TRBD2 matches 9 bases. The germline V gene has CDR1 SEHNR and CDR2 FQNEAQ (reference sequence). V shed 1 base, J shed 4 bases, and the junction held 2 bases outside the gene matches. There are 15 residues in the CDR3. Written as DNA, the CDR3 is TGTGCCAGCAGCTTAGTCCTAGCGGGGTACAATGAGCAGTTCTTC. Its protein product is CASSLVLAGYNEQFF. The full variable domain, rest sourced from reference TRBV7-9 and TRBJ2-1, is DTGVSQNPRHKITKRGQNVTFRCDPISEHNRLYWYRQTLGQGPEFLTYFQNEAQLEKSRLLSDRFSAERPKGSFSTLEIQRTEQGDSAMYLCASSLVLAGYNEQFFGPGTRLTVL.

The chain carries TRBV28 and TRBJ2-7; 8 nucleotides line up with TRBD1. V gave up 2 bases and J gave up 3 bases; unmatched junction bases: 3. The CDR3 is made up of 14 amino acids. CDR1 and CDR2 (germline): MDHEN, SYDVKM. In DNA form, the CDR3 reads TGTGCCAGCAGTTTAGGGACAGGAGGCTACGAGCAGTACTTC. It is translated as CASSLGTGGYEQYF.

The rearrangement links TRBV10-3 to TRBJ1-2; tentative D call: TRBD1 (6 bases). The V gene lost 0 bases and the J gene lost 1 base, with 12 bases spanning the gap. The CDR3 runs 16 residues. Germline V gives CDR1 ENHRY, CDR2 SYGVKD. CDR3 sequence reads: CAISESLKGVNYGYTF. CDR3 nucleotides: TGTGCCATCAGTGAGTCTTTGAAGGGGGTTAACTATGGCTACACCTTC.

The gene calls are TRBV9 and TRBJ2-3; 8 bases map to TRBD2. Germline V lookup: CDR1 SGDLS, CDR2 YYNGEE. The V and J ends lost 8 bases and 6 bases, in that order; junction bases with no gene match: 11. This CDR3 spans 14 amino acids. CDR3 DNA sequence: TGTGCCAGTCAGCGGGGGACTGATTCTGATACGCAGTATTTT. It specifies CASQRGTDSDTQYF.

The CDR3 region has the DNA TGTGCCAGCAGCTTGGAGTCATCGATTTACGAGCAGTACTTC. It is translated as CASSLESSIYEQYF. The rearrangement links TRBV5-6 to TRBJ2-7; D is uncertain. Germline V gives CDR1 SGHDT, CDR2 YYEEEE. Trimming took off 0 bases at V and 4 bases at J, with 11 bases between the two ends. The CDR3 consists of 14 residues.

CDR3 in DNA: TGTGCCAGCAGTGGGGGAGGACTAGCGGGGAAAAACGCGGAGCTGTTTTTT. This sequence encodes CASSGGGLAGKNAELFF. The rearrangement links TRBV2 to TRBJ2-2; 12 bases map to TRBD2. Germline CDR1 and CDR2: SNHLY and FYNNEI. CDR3 size: 17 residues. With 4 bases clipped from V and 10 bases from J, the junction kept 13 bases outside the gene matches.